Presented here are 31 T cell receptor beta chains from one specimen sequenced in a study of T-cell reconstitution after alpha-beta-depleted transplantation in children. The TCRbeta library incorporated unique molecular identifiers. In TCRdb, the PCR reads were re-called with MiXCR into one record per CDR3 protein. The profile shows tens of thousands of distinct CDR3 sequences, roughly 4.5% of them singletons. The specimen comprised PBMCs, mostly from graft donor cells, sampled 180 days after TCRalphabeta/CD19-depleted stem cell transplant. These receptors were taken from a boy under two years old who had a stem cell transplant for acute myeloid leukemia, so the T cells may come from the graft donor.

This clonotype was detected many times. The gene calls are TRBV28 and TRBJ1-6; D is unresolved. V lost 4 bases and J 2 bases, leaving 6 bases between the germline ends. The germline CDR1 and CDR2 sequences are MDHEN and SYDVKM. The CDR3 is 14 residues long. The DNA of the CDR3 is TGTGCCAGCAGTTCCGGGACCTATAATTCACCCCTCCACTTT. Its protein is CASSSGTYNSPLHF.

This clonotype was counted ten times or more. CDR3: CASRRKGIGYSNQPQHF. CDR3 in DNA: TGTGCCAGCAGGAGGAAAGGGATCGGCTATAGCAATCAGCCCCAGCATTTT. The chain uses TRBV2 and TRBJ1-5, with D unresolved. Germline CDR1 reads SNHLY; CDR2 reads FYNNEI. CDR3 size: 17 residues. V was pared by 6 bases and J by 0 bases, with 18 bases between. The full variable domain, in which reference TRBV2 and TRBJ1-5 provide the parts outside the CDR3, is EPEVTQTPSHQVTQMGQEVILRCVPISNHLYFYWYRQILGQKVEFLVSFYNNEISEKSEIFDDQFSVERPDGSNFTLKIRSTKLEDSAMYFCASRRKGIGYSNQPQHFGDGTRLSIL.

This clonotype showed up many times. The chain recombines TRBV12-3 or TRBV12-4 with TRBJ1-3; no clear D. The V gene lost 11 bases and the J gene lost 0 bases, with 20 bases spanning the gap. This CDR3 has 16 amino acids. The CDR3 loop is CAGSRSGLYSGNTIYF. CDR3 sequence (DNA): TGTGCCGGGAGCCGTTCAGGACTTTACTCTGGAAACACCATATATTTT.

In its sample, this clonotype was seen many times. The V gene is TRBV29-1, the J gene TRBJ1-5; 9 bases are shared with TRBD1. The CDR3 covers 13 residues. V dropped 4 bases and J dropped 6; count of bases not matched to a gene: 4. The germline V gene has CDR1 SQVTM and CDR2 ANQGSEA. CDR3: CSVGDRATQPQHF. The DNA for the CDR3 is TGCAGCGTTGGGGACAGGGCTACTCAGCCCCAGCATTTT.

This clonotype was detected many times. CDR3 amino acids: CASSFRHPNTEAFF. The CDR3 nucleotides are TGTGCCAGCAGTTTTAGACACCCGAACACTGAAGCTTTCTTT. The chain uses TRBV27 and TRBJ1-1; the D is unclear. Trimming left V 3 bases short and J 1 base short, with 9 bases between. This CDR3 contains 14 residues. Germline lookup yields CDR1 MNHEY and CDR2 SMNVEV (reference sequence).

This clonotype was counted at least ten times. The rearrangement links TRBV24-1 to TRBJ2-7; TRBD1 matches at 7 bases. Per germline, CDR1 KGHDR and CDR2 SFDVKD. The CDR3 is made up of 15 amino acids. Germline trimming cut 4 bases from V and 2 bases from J; bases unmatched to any gene: 7. CDR3 nucleotides: TGTGCCACCAGTGACACGGGACAGCCAACCTACGAGCAGTACTTC. This sequence encodes CATSDTGQPTYEQYF.

The table lists this clonotype with many counts. The rearrangement links TRBV5-1 to TRBJ2-3, with 9 bases lining up with TRBD2. J gave up 0 bases and V 4 bases, and 9 bases lay outside the gene matches. In germline, CDR1 is SGHRS, CDR2 YFSETQ. The CDR3 is 17 amino acids. The chain's CDR3 is CASSLRTSATSTDTQYF. The CDR3 nucleotides read TGCGCCAGCAGCCTCCGGACTAGCGCAACTAGCACAGATACGCAGTATTTT.

On this clonotype itself: It may be a read error: a sequence one base away is much more abundant. CDR3 in amino acids: CASSLRRQGGDSEAFF. The CDR3 DNA is TGTGCCAGCAGCTTACGCAGACAGGGAGGGGACTCTGAAGCTTTCTTT. The chain links TRBV7-2 to TRBJ1-1; 7 bases are a match to TRBD1. The CDR3 spans 16 residues. V lost 2 bases, J lost 6 bases, and 12 bases stayed unmatched. The germline V gene encodes CDR1 SGHTA and CDR2 FQGNSA.

This clonotype was picked up many times. The J gene is TRBJ1-5, the V gene TRBV29-1; TRBD1 matches at 8 bases. The germline gives CDR1 SQVTM, CDR2 ANQGSEA. There are 13 residues in the CDR3. V gave up 4 bases and J gave up 5 bases; unmatched junction bases: 4. In nucleotides, the CDR3 is TGCAGCGTTGGACAGGGGAGGTATCAGCCCCAGCATTTT. It specifies CSVGQGRYQPQHF.

This clonotype has a count of ten or more. The chain recombines TRBV27 with TRBJ2-3; D is possibly TRBD2 (6 bases). The CDR3 is made up of 15 amino acids. Per the germline V gene, CDR1 is MNHEY and CDR2 is SMNVEV (reference sequence). V shed 8 bases and J shed 2 bases, with 17 bases lying between them. CDR3 region: CASGHPGLNTDTQYF. Here the CDR3 DNA reads TGTGCCAGCGGCCACCCGGGACTTAACACAGATACGCAGTATTTT.

A note on this clonotype: This clone may be a read error of a much larger clone one base away. The chain has TRBV3-1 and TRBJ1-2, with 7 bases fitting TRBD1. The CDR3 has 15 residues. The germline gives CDR1 LGHDT, CDR2 YNNKEL (reference sequence). This CDR3 reads CASCQEPGQLYGYTF. The CDR3 DNA reads TGTGCCAGCTGCCAAGAACCGGGACAGCTCTATGGCTACACCTTC.

This clonotype was found many times. The V and J genes are TRBV12-3 or TRBV12-4 and TRBJ2-5, with TRBD1 matching 7 bases. V trimming: 1 base; J trimming: 10 bases; junction bases outside the gene matches: 9. The CDR3 consists of 14 residues. The CDR3 DNA is TGTGCCAGCAGTTTAGTCCCCAGGGGGAAGGTCCAGTACTTC. Its translation: CASSLVPRGKVQYF.

This clonotype was found many times. This chain links TRBV5-1 with TRBJ2-3, with 13 nucleotides matching TRBD2. V trimming: 4 bases; J trimming: 6 bases; junction bases outside the gene matches: 8. Germline CDR1 and CDR2: SGHRS and YFSETQ. The CDR3 is made up of 16 amino acids. The CDR3 nucleotides read TGCGCCAGCAGCCCTGCCCCGACTAGCGGGGGGGATACGCAGTATTTT. Translating gives CASSPAPTSGGDTQYF.

For this clonotype: This is likely a read error, given that the CDR3 carries no conserved phenylalanine or tryptophan at its end. The CDR3 spells CASSEGRNTEAFS. In DNA, the CDR3 is TGCGCCAGCAGCGAGGGCAGGAACACTGAAGCTTTCTCT. V is TRBV5-1 and J is TRBJ1-1; no reliable D call. The CDR3 extends over 13 amino acids. The V and J ends lost 4 bases and 1 base respectively, with 8 bases between them. Germline V gene sequence: CDR1 SGHRS, CDR2 YFSETQ.

This clonotype was observed many times. The CDR3 region has the DNA TGCGCCAGCAGCTTGTACGGGACAGAAGGGGGGACCCAGTACTTC. This sequence encodes CASSLYGTEGGTQYF. J is TRBJ2-5 and V is TRBV5-1, with 7 bases aligning to TRBD1. The CDR3 is 15 residues long. With 1 base clipped from V and 7 bases from J, the junction kept 10 bases outside the gene matches. Germline CDR1 and CDR2: SGHRS and YFSETQ.

This clonotype was picked up many times. This chain connects TRBV11-2 to TRBJ2-7, with D unresolved. Germline CDR1 reads SGHAT; CDR2 reads FQNNGV. V lost 0 bases, J lost 0 bases, and 6 bases lay in between. The CDR3 has 14 residues. CDR3 sequence reads: CASSLEGFSYEQYV. The CDR3 nucleotides read TGTGCCAGCAGCTTAGAGGGATTCTCCTACGAGCAGTACGTC.

This clonotype was detected many times. The V and J genes are TRBV7-9 and TRBJ1-1; D is undetermined. Germline CDR1 and CDR2: SEHNR and FQNEAQ (reference sequence). Trimming pared 0 bases from V and 3 bases from J, leaving 8 bases between. The CDR3 has 14 amino acids. The CDR3 DNA reads TGTGCCAGCAGCTTAGCAGGGAGGGACACTGAAGCTTTCTTT. It encodes CASSLAGRDTEAFF.

This clonotype was detected ten times or more. The CDR3 sequence is CASSLGGDADTQYF. The CDR3 DNA sequence: TGCGCCAGCAGCCTGGGGGGGGACGCAGATACGCAGTATTTT. This rearrangement joins TRBV5-1 to TRBJ2-3, with TRBD2 matching over 7 bases. V lost 4 bases, J lost 4 bases, and 6 bases stayed unmatched. This CDR3 comprises 14 residues. Germline V gives CDR1 SGHRS, CDR2 YFSETQ.

The chain combines TRBV9 with TRBJ2-3; 8 nucleotides match TRBD2. Looked up from germline, CDR1 is SGDLS and CDR2 is YYNGEE. The J segment lost 4 bases and the V segment lost 0 bases, leaving 7 bases of the junction unmatched. This CDR3 comprises 16 residues. The CDR3 DNA sequence: TGTGCCAGCAGCGTAGTAAACGGGGGGGCCGCAGATACGCAGTATTTT. Residues: CASSVVNGGAADTQYF. Variable domain in full (rest from reference TRBV9 and TRBJ2-3): DSGVTQTPKHLITATGQRVTLRCSPRSGDLSVYWYQQSLDQGLQFLIQYYNGEERAKGNILERFSAQQFPDLHSELNLSSLELGDSALYFCASSVVNGGAADTQYFGPGTRLTVL.

At least ten counts were recorded for this clonotype. The V gene is TRBV12-3 or TRBV12-4, the J gene TRBJ2-2; D perhaps matches TRBD1 (5 bases). CDR3 length: 15 residues. V was cut by 7 bases and J by 3 bases, with 15 bases left in between. The CDR3 reads CASTLQVSDTGELFF. DNA of the CDR3: TGTGCCAGCACCCTACAGGTATCCGACACCGGGGAGCTGTTTTTT.

There are many counts of this clonotype. This CDR3 reads CASSFKQASGEDPYEQYF. For the CDR3, the DNA is TGTGCCAGCAGCTTCAAGCAGGCTAGCGGGGAGGATCCCTACGAGCAGTACTTC. The chain has TRBV7-8 and TRBJ2-7, with 9 bases identical to TRBD2. This CDR3 comprises 18 residues. Per the germline V gene, CDR1 is SGHVS and CDR2 is FQNEAQ. V was clipped by 3 bases and J by 2 bases; unmatched bases: 14.

This clonotype was found many times. The rearrangement links TRBV7-2 to TRBJ1-2; D is unclear. The CDR3 covers 15 residues. The V gene's germline CDR1 is SGHTA and CDR2 FQGNSA. V lost 0 bases and J lost 4, with 12 bases in between. CDR3 protein: CASSLAPGVAYGYTF. CDR3 coding DNA: TGTGCCAGCAGCTTAGCACCTGGGGTGGCCTATGGCTACACCTTC.

This clonotype was seen many times. The chain joins TRBV7-2 to TRBJ2-3; D not resolved. CDR1 and CDR2 (germline): SGHTA, FQGNSA. This CDR3 is built from 16 residues. V was shortened by 4 bases and J by 0 bases, with 14 bases between the two germline ends. DNA for the CDR3: TGTGCCAGCAGCTCCGGCTACCTACCTAGCACAGATACGCAGTATTTT. Amino acids: CASSSGYLPSTDTQYF. Supplemented by reference TRBV7-2 and TRBJ2-3, the full variable domain reads GAGVSQSPSNKVTEKGKDVELRCDPISGHTALYWYRQSLGQGLEFLIYFQGNSAPDKSGLPSDRFSAERTGGSVSTLTIQRTQQEDSAVYLCASSSGYLPSTDTQYFGPGTRLTVL.

This clonotype was seen repeatedly, ten times or more. The gene calls are TRBV5-1 and TRBJ1-1; no reliable D call. Germline V gene sequence: CDR1 SGHRS, CDR2 YFSETQ. This CDR3 has 14 residues. Trimming left V 9 bases short and J 2 bases short, with 17 bases between. CDR3 DNA sequence: TGCGCCACAGCCGTAGGGTTGGGAAACACTGAAGCTTTCTTT. Amino acid sequence: CATAVGLGNTEAFF. The complete variable domain, with remaining parts taken from reference TRBV5-1 and TRBJ1-1, reads KAGVTQTPRYLIKTRGQQVTLSCSPISGHRSVSWYQQTPGQGLQFLFEYFSETQRNKGNFPGRFSGRQFSNSRSEMNVSTLELGDSALYLCATAVGLGNTEAFFGQGTRLTVV.

In this sample, this clonotype turned up many times. The rearrangement links TRBV10-3 to TRBJ2-7, with D perhaps being TRBD1 or TRBD2 (5 bases each). The V gene lost 2 bases and the J gene lost 5 bases, with 7 bases spanning the gap. The germline CDR1 and CDR2 sequences are ENHRY and SYGVKD. The CDR3 sequence is 12 residues long. The CDR3 DNA sequence: TGTGCCATCAGTGAGAGGGACGACGAGCAGTACTTC. Translating it yields CAISERDDEQYF.

This clonotype was detected ten times or more. The chain carries TRBV24-1 and TRBJ2-1; D is possibly TRBD2 (7 bases). V gave up 7 bases and J gave up 0 bases, with 12 bases separating them. There are 15 residues in the CDR3. Germline loops: CDR1 KGHDR, CDR2 SFDVKD. The CDR3 loop reads CATSKGGGSYNEQFF. In DNA form, the CDR3 reads TGTGCCACCAGCAAAGGGGGGGGCTCCTACAATGAGCAGTTCTTC.

The rearrangement joins TRBV5-3 to TRBJ2-3, with D perhaps TRBD1 (5 bases). TRBV5-3 is placed among ORFs of uncertain function. The CDR3 spans 14 residues. V lost 9 bases to trimming and J lost 11 bases, with 25 bases between them. CDR3 nucleotides: TGTGCCATGAGCTTGGGGCTCGCCTACTCTGAGCAGTATTTT. This codes for CAMSLGLAYSEQYF.

Ten or more counts support this clonotype. The J gene is TRBJ2-2, the V gene TRBV3-1; D gene unclear. Germline V gene sequence: CDR1 LGHDT, CDR2 YNNKEL (reference sequence). Trimming took 3 bases from V and 7 from J, leaving 6 bases between them. The CDR3 contains 12 residues. The CDR3 spells CASSQRIGELFF. CDR3 bases: TGTGCCAGCAGCCAGCGGATCGGGGAGCTGTTTTTT.

The V and J genes are TRBV7-9 and TRBJ2-3, with D perhaps TRBD1 (6 bases). V was cut by 5 bases and J by 8 bases, with 20 bases left in between. This CDR3 has 15 residues. CDR1 and CDR2 (germline): SEHNR, FQNEAQ (reference sequence). The CDR3 spells CASSPGTGILGTQYF. Here the CDR3 DNA reads TGTGCCAGCAGCCCGGGAACAGGGATCCTTGGTACGCAGTATTTT.

A few counts support this clonotype. This clone may be a read error of a much larger clone one base away. The V call is TRBV11-2, the J call TRBJ2-7; D is ambiguous. This CDR3 is 11 amino acids long. CDR1 and CDR2 (germline): SGHAT, FQNNGV. The CDR3 region is CARSLEAEQYF. The CDR3 DNA is TGTGCCAGGAGCTTAGAAGCCGAGCAGTACTTC.

The J gene is TRBJ2-7, the V gene TRBV5-3; TRBD2 might be the D (5 bases). TRBV5-3 is known as an ORF, though its function is uncertain. The CDR3 contains 18 residues. Trimming took off 10 bases at V and 7 bases at J, with 36 bases between the two ends. CDR3 nucleotides: TGTGCCGGGAGCTGCTTTGGTTGGGCGGGTGACTTACTCTTAGAGCAGTACTTC. Translating it yields CAGSCFGWAGDLLLEQYF.